A selection of T cell receptor beta chains follows, all from one sample in a study of blood T cell repertoires in COVID-19. Clones were sequenced by immunoSEQ multiplex PCR, and TCRdb holds only the in-frame ones, with some missing. This table has approximately 150,000 clones, around 84% appearing once. The sequenced material came from PBMCs or T cells enriched from blood (not recorded which). The receptors originated from a woman in her forties or fifties who had recovered from COVID-19. CDR3s include the opening cysteine and the closing phenylalanine or tryptophan. A D gene is named only where the DNA matches it firmly. Not all rows give a size; the values are once, few, many and, for expanded clones, a class.

DNA | CDR3 | J | size | D | V
TGTGCCAGCGGAAGGCAGGGGGCGTACCAAGAGACCCAGTACTTC | CASGRQGAYQETQYF | TRBJ2-5 | . | TRBD1 | TRBV7-9
TGCACCAGCAGCCAAGTACGGCTAGCGGGGGACGGGCAGTTCTTC | CTSSQVRLAGDGQFF | TRBJ2-1 | . | . | TRBV1
TGTGCCACCAGTGAGGCGACTAGCGGGAGGTTCAATGAGCAGTTCTTC | CATSEATSGRFNEQFF | TRBJ2-1 | . | TRBD2 | TRBV24-1
TGTGCCAGCAGCGAAAGGGACACCTCAACCTACGAGCAGTACTTC | CASSERDTSTYEQYF | TRBJ2-7 | . | . | TRBV5-7
TGTGCCAGCAGCGCCCCCACTAGCGGGAGACGCGCAGATACGCAGTATTTT | CASSAPTSGRRADTQYF | TRBJ2-3 | . | TRBD2 | TRBV9
TGTGCCAGCAGCTCTCTAAAGACAGGTGGAGCCTACGAGCAGTACTTC | CASSSLKTGGAYEQYF | TRBJ2-7 | . | . | TRBV11-2
TGTGCCATCTCCGGGACAGGGTCGGCAGGGGGATCACCCCTCCACTTT | CAISGTGSAGGSPLHF | TRBJ1-6 | . | TRBD1 | TRBV10-3
TGTGCCAGCAGCCAAGAGACTTTCACTTTCAATGAGCAGTTCTTC | CASSQETFTFNEQFF | TRBJ2-1 | . | . | TRBV3-1/TRBV3-2
TGTGCCAGCAGTTTAGCAGACTTCCTAGATTACAATGAGCAGTTCTTC | CASSLADFLDYNEQFF | TRBJ2-1 | . | . | TRBV28
TGCGCCAGCATGCAGACAGGGGATAATGAAAAACTGTTTTTT | CASMQTGDNEKLFF | TRBJ1-4 | . | TRBD1 | TRBV5-1
TGTGCCAGCAGTTTATGGAGGGAGTGGATCTTC | CASSLWREWIF | TRBJ2-1 | once | . | TRBV12-3/TRBV12-4
TGTGCCAGCAAAACCGGGACAGCACCTTACTATGGCTACACCTTC | CASKTGTAPYYGYTF | TRBJ1-2 | . | TRBD1 | TRBV28
TGTGCCAGCAGCTTAGGGAGGAGAGGCGAGCGGGGCCCCTCTGGAAACACCATATATTTT | CASSLGRRGERGPSGNTIYF | TRBJ1-3 | . | . | TRBV7-8
TGTGCCAGCAGTTTTCCAGGGTATAGCAATCAGCCCCAGCATTTT | CASSFPGYSNQPQHF | TRBJ1-5 | . | . | TRBV28
TGCGCCAGCAGAACGCCCGTGAGAGGTCATTCTCCCTACGAGCAGTACTTC | CASRTPVRGHSPYEQYF | TRBJ2-7 | . | . | TRBV10-1
TGTGCCAGCAGCTTGGAGATACCGACTGAAGCTTTCTTT | CASSLEIPTEAFF | TRBJ1-1 | . | . | TRBV11-1
TGTGCCAGCAGAAGAGGCGATACGCAGTATTTT | CASRRGDTQYF | TRBJ2-3 | . | . | TRBV6-5
TGTGCCAGCAGCTTGAGCGCAGGGAATTCACCCCTCCACTTT | CASSLSAGNSPLHF | TRBJ1-6 | . | . | TRBV5-5
TGTGCCAGCAGCCCTAAGGGGGGGGACACTGAAGCTTTCTTT | CASSPKGGDTEAFF | TRBJ1-1 | . | . | TRBV5-4
TGTGCCATCAGGAATCAGGGGGCCACTAATTCACCCCTCCACTTT | CAIRNQGATNSPLHF | TRBJ1-6 | . | TRBD1 | TRBV10-3
TGTGCCAGCCCAGCAACGGGATACAATGAGCAGTTCTTC | CASPATGYNEQFF | TRBJ2-1 | . | . | TRBV2
TGTGCCAGCAGCTACGGGACATTGGTGTCACCCCTCCACTTT | CASSYGTLVSPLHF | TRBJ1-6 | . | . | TRBV3-1/TRBV3-2
TGCGCCAGCAGTCGCGGAACAGGGGACAATTCACCCCTCCACTTT | CASSRGTGDNSPLHF | TRBJ1-6 | . | TRBD1 | TRBV10-2
TGCAGCGTTGGACCGGGACAGTCTCCCTATGGCTACACCTTC | CSVGPGQSPYGYTF | TRBJ1-2 | . | TRBD1 | TRBV29-1
TGTGCCAGCAGTTTACGGCCAGGGGGCGTTGGCTACACCTTC | CASSLRPGGVGYTF | TRBJ1-2 | few | TRBD1 | TRBV28
TGTGCCAGCACCCCGCCCCCAAGCGGCAACACAGATACGCAGTATTTT | CASTPPPSGNTDTQYF | TRBJ2-3 | . | . | TRBV2
TGCAGCGATAGGAGGGGTTACAATGAGCAGTTCTTC | CSDRRGYNEQFF | TRBJ2-1 | . | . | TRBV29-1
TGTGCCAGCAGCTGGGCCCTTAATGAAAAACTGTTTTTT | CASSWALNEKLFF | TRBJ1-4 | . | . | TRBV7-9
TGTGCCAGCACTGGGACAGGGAGTTGGATGGGCTACACCTTC | CASTGTGSWMGYTF | TRBJ1-2 | . | TRBD1 | TRBV2
TGCGCCAGCAGTTTGGCCCCCGAGAGCACAGATACGCAGTATTTT | CASSLAPESTDTQYF | TRBJ2-3 | . | . | TRBV5-1
TGTGCCAGCACTACTACAGGGGCGAACACTGAAGCTTTCTTT | CASTTTGANTEAFF | TRBJ1-1 | once | TRBD1 | TRBV28
TGCAGCGTTGGAAGGGGGCTCGGCTACGAGCAGTACTTC | CSVGRGLGYEQYF | TRBJ2-7 | . | TRBD1 | TRBV29-1
TGTGCCAGCAGTCCCCTTCCGGGACTAAACACAGATACGCAGTATTTT | CASSPLPGLNTDTQYF | TRBJ2-3 | . | TRBD2 | TRBV7-9
TGCGCCAGCAGCGACAGGGCGGGACTAGCGACAGGAACCTACGAGCAGTACTTC | CASSDRAGLATGTYEQYF | TRBJ2-7 | . | TRBD2 | TRBV10-1
TGTGCCAGCAGCTTGGGGAGCTATGGCTACACCTTC | CASSLGSYGYTF | TRBJ1-2 | . | . | TRBV5-4
TGCGCCAGCAGCTCTACCGGGACAGGGTCTGGCTACACCTTC | CASSSTGTGSGYTF | TRBJ1-2 | . | TRBD1 | TRBV5-1
TGTGCCAGCAGTTTCAGCGGGCTGAGCTCTGGAAACACCATATATTTT | CASSFSGLSSGNTIYF | TRBJ1-3 | . | . | TRBV28
TGCGCCAGCAGCCCTAAACCCCAGGGTCAGCCCCAGCATTTT | CASSPKPQGQPQHF | TRBJ1-5 | . | . | TRBV4-3
TGTGCCAGCAGCTTGGAATTGGGACTCAATGAGCAGTTCTTC | CASSLELGLNEQFF | TRBJ2-1 | . | . | TRBV5-4
TGTGCCAGCTCACGGGGACAGGGGATCACTGAAGCTTTCTTT | CASSRGQGITEAFF | TRBJ1-1 | . | TRBD1 | TRBV18
TGTGCCAGCTCAAATTTCGGACAGGGACTTTTTGGAAACACCATATATTTT | CASSNFGQGLFGNTIYF | TRBJ1-3 | . | TRBD1 | TRBV18
TGTGCCAGCAGCTTGAAAGTAGGAGGGTCTAATGAAAAACTGTTTTTT | CASSLKVGGSNEKLFF | TRBJ1-4 | . | . | TRBV5-6
TGTGCCAGCAGCACGGACACGTACTATGGCTACACCTTC | CASSTDTYYGYTF | TRBJ1-2 | . | . | TRBV11-3
TGTGCCAGCAGCCAGGGGCGTTTAGGCTCACCCCTCCACTTT | CASSQGRLGSPLHF | TRBJ1-6 | once | . | TRBV11-3
TGTGCCAGCAGCCCCGAGGGGACAGGGGACGGCTACACCTTC | CASSPEGTGDGYTF | TRBJ1-2 | few | TRBD1 | TRBV11-2
TGTGCCAGCAGTCTACAGGGTAGACTTGCCTATGGCTACACCTTC | CASSLQGRLAYGYTF | TRBJ1-2 | once | . | TRBV27
TGTGCCAGTAGTTCCACTGGGACAGCTTATGGCTACACCTTC | CASSSTGTAYGYTF | TRBJ1-2 | . | TRBD1 | TRBV19
TGTGCCAGCAGCCTCGGGTGGGGGGGGTCGACGCAGTATTTT | CASSLGWGGSTQYF | TRBJ2-3 | . | TRBD2 | TRBV3-1/TRBV3-2
TGTGCCAGCACCAAGACAGGTTCGAACTATGGCTACACCTTC | CASTKTGSNYGYTF | TRBJ1-2 | . | . | TRBV6-5